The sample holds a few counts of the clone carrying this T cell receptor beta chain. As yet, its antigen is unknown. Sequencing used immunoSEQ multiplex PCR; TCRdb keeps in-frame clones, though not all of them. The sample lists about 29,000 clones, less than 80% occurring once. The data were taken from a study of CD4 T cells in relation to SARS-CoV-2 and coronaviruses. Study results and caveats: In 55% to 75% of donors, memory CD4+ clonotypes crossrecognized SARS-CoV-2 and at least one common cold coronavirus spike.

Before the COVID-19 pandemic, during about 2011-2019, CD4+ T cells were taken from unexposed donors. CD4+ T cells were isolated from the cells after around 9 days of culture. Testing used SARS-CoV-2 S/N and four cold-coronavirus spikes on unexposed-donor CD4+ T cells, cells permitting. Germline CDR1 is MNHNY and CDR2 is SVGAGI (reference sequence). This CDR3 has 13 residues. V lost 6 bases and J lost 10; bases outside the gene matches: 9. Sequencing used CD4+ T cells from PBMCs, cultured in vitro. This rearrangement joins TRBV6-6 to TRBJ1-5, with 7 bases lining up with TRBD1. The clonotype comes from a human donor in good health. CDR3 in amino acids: CASRFTGEGPQHF. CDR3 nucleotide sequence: TGTGCCAGCAGATTTACAGGGGAGGGACCCCAGCATTTT.